This T cell receptor (beta chain) was observed in a study of CD8+ T cells in alopecia areata (dated by TCRdb to 2016 to 2019). About the investigation overall: To study T cell clonal expansion in alopecia areata, the researchers applied high-throughput TCRbeta sequencing to both the C3H/HeJ mouse model and human patients. Scalp tissue and sorted CD4+ and CD8+ peripheral blood T cells from patchy and totalis/universalis alopecia areata patients and from healthy controls were covered by human TCRbeta sequencing. Amplification of TCRbeta CDR3 regions was done by immunoSEQ multiplex PCR using 35 Vbeta forward primers and 13 Jbeta reverse primers. RNA was extracted with the PAXgene miRNA kit for fixed scalp, the miRNeasy kit for PBMCs, and the RNeasy kit for mouse skin. Scalp clonality was compared across normal scalp (n=4), patchy alopecia areata scalp (n=8), and alopecia totalis/universalis scalp (n=8). Overall study outcomes, separate from this receptor: Compared with normal scalp, lesional scalp, particularly in alopecia totalis/universalis, had higher clonality and more expanded CD8+ clones, which suggests antigenic drive. Shared TCR sequences between patients were less evident than in mice, which may be partly attributable to HLA diversity in the patient population. Unlike mouse skin, which is dominated by gammadelta T cells, normal human skin has resident alphabeta T cells that are also sequenced, and this complicates analysis of the scalp TCR repertoire.

PBMCs were isolated by density centrifugation and stained for CD3, CD4 and CD8, and CD4+ and CD8+ T cells were sorted on a FACSAria. Unaffected controls provided scalp biopsies and blood samples. Libraries were built with the immunoSEQ multiplex PCR assay. To provide template for TCR sequencing, every sample had RNA extracted and reverse transcribed into cDNA. First-strand cDNA was synthesized with SuperScript III using a 2:1 mix of oligo-dT and random hexamers. A synthetic immune receptor repertoire was used to assess amplification bias, and residual bias was removed computationally. Per the authors' processing: Raw reads were preprocessed to remove errors, and CDR3 was defined by IMGT conventions from the conserved cysteine to phenylalanine. Clonality was calculated as 1 minus Shannon entropy normalized by log2 of the number of productive unique TCRs. Whether scalp clones were CD4 or CD8 was inferred by matching scalp TCRbeta sequences against CD4 and CD8 repertoires sorted from blood. Drawn from immuneACCESS, this table holds only the in-frame rearrangements with V and J called that TCRdb kept. Clones are partly lost; checked studies trace under half to an unresolved V gene and leave the rest unexplained. V and J calls plus clone size are reproduced from that table; the DNA served to infer D and trimming. This sample has 120,000 to 150,000 clones in its table, and 62% of those were observed once. Of the sample, 36% is held by the ten largest clones.

The CDR3 holds 11 amino acids from the cysteine to the phenylalanine. The sequence is cut down to CDR3 DNA, 33 bases in frame from base 1. From the germline V gene, CDR1 is SQVTM and CDR2 is ANQGSEA. Trimming takes 1 base from V and 3 bases from J, and the germline ends sit 4 bases apart. This clone was detected a few times. Its antigen is not yet known. Base qualities are not recorded, but no much larger clone differs from it by a single base. Other nucleotide sequences from this sample produce the same CDR3. The chain couples TRBV29-1 to TRBJ2-7; the D gene is not confidently resolved. What was sequenced was CD8+ T cells sorted from blood. The sequence was collected from a human donor in good health. The nucleotides read TGCAGCGTTGAAGTGGGCTACGAGCAGTACTTC. It translates as CSVEVGYEQYF.